At least ten counts were recorded for the clone carrying this T cell receptor beta chain. Unique molecular identifiers were built into the TCRbeta library. TCRdb reanalysed the PCR reads using MiXCR and keeps one entry per CDR3 protein. Altogether about 640,000 distinct CDR3 sequences are present, roughly 15% being singletons, with the ten largest covering 0.9% to 1.2%. This entry belongs to a study of T-cell reconstitution after alpha-beta-depleted transplantation in children. The CDR3 is 16 residues long. V gave up 6 bases and J gave up 2 bases, with 19 bases separating them. The V call is TRBV12-3 or TRBV12-4, the J call TRBJ1-2; D unresolved. The TCR originated in a human donor who donated a stem cell graft to a child with acute myeloid leukemia. The sample was PBMCs from the stem cell graft donor, taken from the stem cell graft. CDR3 protein: CASSPSGGLSNYGYTF. Here the CDR3 DNA reads TGTGCCAGCAGCCCCTCGGGAGGGCTCTCCAACTATGGCTACACCTTC.